The rows below give T cell receptor beta chains drawn from one sample of a study of shared clonotypes between healthy human individuals. Generated by immunoSEQ multiplex PCR, the TCRdb table keeps only in-frame clones and is missing some. This sample yields around 2.1 million clones, of which about 93% are seen a single time; about 1.8% belongs to the top ten. Sequencing was carried out using naive CD8+ T cells from PBMCs. These receptors all stem from a man younger than 35 in good health. Some clones in this sample may be carry-over from other donors' samples. CDR3s include the opening cysteine and the closing phenylalanine or tryptophan. A D gene is named only where the DNA matches it firmly. Size values are once, few and many counts, or a class for expanded clones, and some rows have none.

d_gene: -; v_gene: TRBV5-6; j_gene: TRBJ2-2; abundance: once; CDR3nt: TGTGCCAGCAGCTTGCGTTGGACTTCTACCGGGGAGCTGTTTTTT; CDR3aa: CASSLRWTSTGELFF
d_gene: -; v_gene: TRBV5-6; j_gene: TRBJ1-4; abundance: -; CDR3nt: TGTGCCAGCAGCCTATCGGGGTCTAATGAAAAACTGTTTTTT; CDR3aa: CASSLSGSNEKLFF
d_gene: -; v_gene: TRBV28; j_gene: TRBJ1-5; abundance: -; CDR3nt: TGTGCCAGCAGCTACCGGACAGCGAGCAATCAGCCCCAGCATTTT; CDR3aa: CASSYRTASNQPQHF
d_gene: -; v_gene: TRBV30; j_gene: TRBJ1-4; abundance: -; CDR3nt: TGTGCCTGGAGTTGGGGAGATGAAAAACTGTTTTTT; CDR3aa: CAWSWGDEKLFF
d_gene: TRBD1; v_gene: TRBV28; j_gene: TRBJ1-5; abundance: -; CDR3nt: TGTGCCAGCAGTCGGACAGGACAAAATCAGCCCCAGCATTTT; CDR3aa: CASSRTGQNQPQHF
d_gene: -; v_gene: TRBV27; j_gene: TRBJ1-2; abundance: -; CDR3nt: TGTGCCAGCAGTTTAAGCGCGGGAAATGGCTACACCTTC; CDR3aa: CASSLSAGNGYTF
d_gene: TRBD1; v_gene: TRBV19; j_gene: TRBJ2-2; abundance: -; CDR3nt: TGTGCCAGTAGTATAGATCATCTGGACAGGGGGCCGGGCGGGGAGCTGTTTTTT; CDR3aa: CASSIDHLDRGPGGELFF
d_gene: -; v_gene: TRBV7-9; j_gene: TRBJ2-2; abundance: -; CDR3nt: TGTGCCAGCAGCTTTAGCGTCGCGAACACCGGGGAGCTGTTTTTT; CDR3aa: CASSFSVANTGELFF
d_gene: TRBD1; v_gene: TRBV29-1; j_gene: TRBJ1-1; abundance: few; CDR3nt: TGCAGCGGGACAGGGAACATGAACACTGAAGCTTTCTTT; CDR3aa: CSGTGNMNTEAFF
d_gene: -; v_gene: TRBV19; j_gene: TRBJ2-2; abundance: few; CDR3nt: TGTGCCAGTAGTATCTGGTTGGACAGCGGGGAGCTGTTTTTT; CDR3aa: CASSIWLDSGELFF
d_gene: TRBD1; v_gene: TRBV28; j_gene: TRBJ2-7; abundance: -; CDR3nt: TGTGCCAGCATATGGGACAGGGGATCCTACGAGCAGTACTTC; CDR3aa: CASIWDRGSYEQYF
d_gene: TRBD1; v_gene: TRBV5-6; j_gene: TRBJ2-7; abundance: -; CDR3nt: TGTGCCAGCAGCTCCCTGGGGACAGGGATCATGACCTACGAGCAGTACTTC; CDR3aa: CASSSLGTGIMTYEQYF
d_gene: TRBD1; v_gene: TRBV16; j_gene: TRBJ1-1; abundance: once; CDR3nt: TGTGCCAGCAGTCAGGACAGGGAGAACACTGAAGCTTTCTTT; CDR3aa: CASSQDRENTEAFF
d_gene: -; v_gene: TRBV6-6; j_gene: TRBJ2-3; abundance: -; CDR3nt: TGTGCCAGCTCACACGTCGGAGGCACAGATACGCAGTATTTT; CDR3aa: CASSHVGGTDTQYF
d_gene: TRBD1; v_gene: TRBV7-2; j_gene: TRBJ2-5; abundance: -; CDR3nt: TGTGCCAGCAGCCATCCCGGGACAGGGGCGAGGGAGACCCAGTACTTC; CDR3aa: CASSHPGTGARETQYF
d_gene: -; v_gene: TRBV6-6; j_gene: TRBJ2-2; abundance: -; CDR3nt: TGTGCCATCTCCTTAGGTGGGGCCGGGGAGCTGTTTTTT; CDR3aa: CAISLGGAGELFF
d_gene: TRBD2; v_gene: TRBV7-9; j_gene: TRBJ2-5; abundance: -; CDR3nt: TGTGCCAGCAGCTTACAAGAACTAGCGGACCAAGAGACCCAGTACTTC; CDR3aa: CASSLQELADQETQYF
d_gene: -; v_gene: TRBV21-1; j_gene: TRBJ2-1; abundance: -; CDR3nt: TGTGCCAGCAGCAAAGCGCTTTCGGCTAGCGGGAGCCACAATGAGCAGTTCTTC; CDR3aa: CASSKALSASGSHNEQFF
d_gene: -; v_gene: TRBV23-1; j_gene: TRBJ1-5; abundance: -; CDR3nt: TGCGCCAGCTATAAAACGGAGGATAGCAGCAATCAGCCCCAGCATTTT; CDR3aa: CASYKTEDSSNQPQHF
d_gene: -; v_gene: TRBV7-9; j_gene: TRBJ2-7; abundance: once; CDR3nt: TGTGCCAGCAGCTTACCTAGCGCTCACTACGAGCAGTACTTC; CDR3aa: CASSLPSAHYEQYF
d_gene: -; v_gene: TRBV27; j_gene: TRBJ2-7; abundance: few; CDR3nt: TGTGCCAGCAGTTTAACACAGGACTCCTACGAGCAGTACTTC; CDR3aa: CASSLTQDSYEQYF
d_gene: -; v_gene: TRBV27; j_gene: TRBJ2-1; abundance: -; CDR3nt: TGTGCCAGCAGTCGTGATACGGAGCTAGAGCAGTTCTTC; CDR3aa: CASSRDTELEQFF
d_gene: TRBD2; v_gene: TRBV9; j_gene: TRBJ2-3; abundance: -; CDR3nt: TGTGCCAGCAGCGATGGCCTTCTAGCGGGAGTGTACGCTACGCAGTATTTT; CDR3aa: CASSDGLLAGVYATQYF
d_gene: TRBD2; v_gene: TRBV4-1; j_gene: TRBJ2-5; abundance: -; CDR3nt: TGCGCCAGCAGCCAAGACGCGCGGGGGGGAGAGACCCAGTACTTC; CDR3aa: CASSQDARGGETQYF
d_gene: -; v_gene: TRBV6-1; j_gene: TRBJ2-6; abundance: -; CDR3nt: TGTGCCAGCAATCTCAGGGGATCTGGGGCCAACGTCCTGACTTTC; CDR3aa: CASNLRGSGANVLTF
d_gene: -; v_gene: TRBV4-1; j_gene: TRBJ2-5; abundance: -; CDR3nt: TGCGCCAGCAGCCTTTTCCCCGGGAGCCGAGAGACCCAGTACTTC; CDR3aa: CASSLFPGSRETQYF
d_gene: TRBD1; v_gene: TRBV7-9; j_gene: TRBJ2-1; abundance: -; CDR3nt: TGTGCCAGCAGCTTCACCGGGACAGCGGAGAATGAGCAGTTCTTC; CDR3aa: CASSFTGTAENEQFF
d_gene: TRBD2; v_gene: TRBV9; j_gene: TRBJ2-2; abundance: -; CDR3nt: TGTGCCAGCAGCGGGCGAGCGGGACTGAACACCGGGGAGCTGTTTTTT; CDR3aa: CASSGRAGLNTGELFF
d_gene: -; v_gene: TRBV9; j_gene: TRBJ1-1; abundance: -; CDR3nt: TGTGCCAGCAGCGTAGGAGGAGGGGCCGTAGAAGCTTTCTTT; CDR3aa: CASSVGGGAVEAFF
d_gene: -; v_gene: TRBV9; j_gene: TRBJ1-1; abundance: -; CDR3nt: TGTGCCAGCAGCGTAGGGGCTGTTGACACTGAAGCTTTCTTT; CDR3aa: CASSVGAVDTEAFF
d_gene: -; v_gene: TRBV6-5; j_gene: TRBJ2-1; abundance: -; CDR3nt: TGTGCCAGCAGTTACTCCGCGAGATCCTACAATGAGCAGTTCTTC; CDR3aa: CASSYSARSYNEQFF
d_gene: -; v_gene: TRBV18; j_gene: TRBJ2-2; abundance: -; CDR3nt: TGTGCCAGCTCACCGGGAACGAACACCGGGGAGCTGTTTTTT; CDR3aa: CASSPGTNTGELFF
d_gene: TRBD1; v_gene: TRBV4-2; j_gene: TRBJ1-2; abundance: -; CDR3nt: TGTGCCAGCAGCCAATCTGGCATCGGACAGGGGTACTATGGCTACACCTTC; CDR3aa: CASSQSGIGQGYYGYTF
d_gene: -; v_gene: TRBV25-1; j_gene: TRBJ1-1; abundance: -; CDR3nt: TGTGCCAGCAGTGAATCGGTGTATACTGAAGCTTTCTTT; CDR3aa: CASSESVYTEAFF
d_gene: -; v_gene: TRBV9; j_gene: TRBJ2-7; abundance: -; CDR3nt: TGTGCCAGCAGCGTTAACTCCTTAGGGGAGCAGTACTTC; CDR3aa: CASSVNSLGEQYF
d_gene: TRBD1; v_gene: TRBV9; j_gene: TRBJ2-2; abundance: -; CDR3nt: TGTGCCAGCAGCCCCGCCGGGACAGGGATCACCGGGGAGCTGTTTTTT; CDR3aa: CASSPAGTGITGELFF
d_gene: -; v_gene: TRBV10-1; j_gene: TRBJ1-1; abundance: -; CDR3nt: TGCGCCAGCAGTGAGTCAAGGATGCAGGACACTGAAGCTTTCTTT; CDR3aa: CASSESRMQDTEAFF
d_gene: -; v_gene: TRBV4-1; j_gene: TRBJ2-5; abundance: once; CDR3nt: TGCGCCAGCAGCCAAGATCTCGTCCGCAGCCTACAAGAGACCCAGTACTTC; CDR3aa: CASSQDLVRSLQETQYF
d_gene: -; v_gene: TRBV4-3; j_gene: TRBJ2-7; abundance: -; CDR3nt: TGCGCCAGCAGCCAAGCGCAGGGGGGGGCCTACGAGCAGTACTTC; CDR3aa: CASSQAQGGAYEQYF
d_gene: -; v_gene: TRBV19; j_gene: TRBJ2-7; abundance: -; CDR3nt: TGTGCCAGTAGTATTCGGGGGGCCTCTTCGGACGAGCAGTACTTC; CDR3aa: CASSIRGASSDEQYF
d_gene: TRBD1; v_gene: TRBV4-3; j_gene: TRBJ1-2; abundance: once; CDR3nt: TGCGCCAGCAGCCACACACAGGGGGCAATCTATGGCTACACCTTC; CDR3aa: CASSHTQGAIYGYTF
d_gene: TRBD2; v_gene: TRBV7-2; j_gene: TRBJ2-7; abundance: -; CDR3nt: TGTGCCAGCAGCTTAGCGGTGACTAGCGGTTACGAGCAGTACTTC; CDR3aa: CASSLAVTSGYEQYF
d_gene: TRBD2; v_gene: TRBV27; j_gene: TRBJ2-1; abundance: -; CDR3nt: TGTGCCACCTCCTGGGAGGGTGGAACCTACAATGAGCAGTTCTTC; CDR3aa: CATSWEGGTYNEQFF
d_gene: -; v_gene: TRBV19; j_gene: TRBJ2-7; abundance: once; CDR3nt: TGTGCCAGTAGTGTAAAACGGACGGACCCCTACGAGCAGTACTTC; CDR3aa: CASSVKRTDPYEQYF
d_gene: -; v_gene: TRBV5-1; j_gene: TRBJ2-7; abundance: -; CDR3nt: TGCGCCAGCAGCTTAGGCAGGACCAACTACGAGCAGTACTTC; CDR3aa: CASSLGRTNYEQYF
d_gene: -; v_gene: TRBV5-1; j_gene: TRBJ1-4; abundance: -; CDR3nt: TGCGCCAGCAGCTTACCCACACTAACCTCTAATGAAAAACTGTTTTTT; CDR3aa: CASSLPTLTSNEKLFF
d_gene: TRBD1; v_gene: TRBV12-5; j_gene: TRBJ2-1; abundance: -; CDR3nt: TGTGCTAGTGGTCTAGACAGGGGATGGTACAATGAGCAGTTCTTC; CDR3aa: CASGLDRGWYNEQFF
d_gene: -; v_gene: TRBV6-1; j_gene: TRBJ2-1; abundance: -; CDR3nt: TGTGCCAGCAGACCTAGGGGAAATGAGCAGTTCTTC; CDR3aa: CASRPRGNEQFF
d_gene: TRBD1; v_gene: TRBV10-3; j_gene: TRBJ1-1; abundance: -; CDR3nt: TGTGCCATCACCGACAGGGTGGCCACTGAAGCTTTCTTT; CDR3aa: CAITDRVATEAFF
d_gene: -; v_gene: TRBV2; j_gene: TRBJ2-7; abundance: -; CDR3nt: TGTGCCAGCAGTGATATATCGAGCGGGTACGAGCAGTACTTC; CDR3aa: CASSDISSGYEQYF